The sequence of this T cell receptor (beta chain) was determined in a study of regulatory T cells in long-lasting Graves disease. Whole-study results and caveats: Patients whose Graves' disease persisted exhibited lower TCR diversity than those newly diagnosed.

Time point described: newly diagnosed GD, antithyroid drugs for less than 3 months. With RNA extracted from PBMCs as input, the TCR library was made. This clonotype was counted between two and nine times. Its antigen is not identified. Trimming took off 4 bases at V and 1 base at J, with 14 bases between the two ends. This CDR3 comprises 16 residues. Germline CDR1 is MNHEY and CDR2 is SVGEGT. Arm-PCR with iRepertoire HTBI primers amplified the CDR3 regions for these TCR beta libraries. TCRdb ran MiXCR on the multiplex PCR reads and lists one entry per CDR3 protein. The sample has 620,000 or so distinct CDR3 sequences; about 15% are singletons. This same sample was also part of a study on T cells in Graves' hyperthyroidism and ophthalmopathy. As that study records: The HTBI set primed first-round TCR CDR3 RT-PCR.

The sample in question was peripheral blood mononuclear cells (PBMCs), obtained at new diagnosis, from a patient treated with antithyroid drugs. The V call is TRBV6-2 or TRBV6-3, the J call TRBJ2-1, with D possibly called TRBD1 or TRBD2 (6 bases each). The clonotype was recovered from a woman aged 25 to 39 with Graves disease. DNA for the CDR3: TGTGCCAGCAGTTCCCAAACGGGGGCATCCTACAATGAGCAGTTCTTC. Translating gives CASSSQTGASYNEQFF.